The source of this T cell receptor beta chain is a study of T cell changes during pregnancy in multiple sclerosis. This CDR3 is 15 amino acids long. The germline gives CDR1 SEHNR, CDR2 FQNEAQ (reference sequence). Deletions cut 4 bases from V and 0 bases from J, with 12 bases between. Sequencing was performed with immunoSEQ multiplex PCR; in TCRdb, only in-frame clones are kept and a portion is missing. The data contain tens of thousands of clones, roughly 93% of them singletons. This receptor was taken from a female donor with multiple sclerosis, enrolled in a pregnancy study. V usage is TRBV7-9 and J usage is TRBJ1-1; possible D gene TRBD1, 6 bases. Sample: CD8+ T cells from peripheral blood mononuclear cells, taken after pregnancy. CDR3 in DNA: TGTGCCAGCAGCTATACAGGGAAGATGAACACTGAAGCTTTCTTT. Its protein is CASSYTGKMNTEAFF. The full variable domain, its missing parts supplied by reference TRBV7-9 and TRBJ1-1, is DTGVSQNPRHKITKRGQNVTFRCDPISEHNRLYWYRQTLGQGPEFLTYFQNEAQLEKSRLLSDRFSAERPKGSFSTLEIQRTEQGDSAMYLCASSYTGKMNTEAFFGQGTRLTVV.